The rows below give T cell receptor beta chains drawn from one sample of a study of blood T cell repertoires in COVID-19. Method: immunoSEQ multiplex PCR; TCRdb's copy keeps in-frame clones and lacks some. Counted here are about 140,000 clones, about four fifths occurring once; the ten biggest clones make up about 8%. Sequences were obtained from peripheral blood. These receptors were taken from a human donor in a cohort sampled during active COVID-19. CDR3s include the opening cysteine and the closing phenylalanine or tryptophan. A D gene is named only where the DNA matches it firmly. Clone size appears in some rows only: once, few, many, or a class for an expanded clone.

TRBJ2-3	-	TRBD2	TRBV14	TGTGCCAGCAGCCAATGGACTAGCGGGGGGAGCACAGATACGCAGTATTTT	CASSQWTSGGSTDTQYF
TRBJ1-2	-	-	TRBV7-9	TGTGCCAGCAGCTTGAAAGGAGAGAACTATGGCTACACCTTC	CASSLKGENYGYTF
TRBJ2-2	-	TRBD2	TRBV7-2	TGTGCCAGCAGCCGCGCAATTAGCGGGGGGGCGACCGGGGAGCTGTTTTTT	CASSRAISGGATGELFF
TRBJ2-3	-	-	TRBV9	TGTGCCAGCAGCCGGACAGAGGGGACGCAGTATTTT	CASSRTEGTQYF
TRBJ2-3	-	-	TRBV25-1	TGTGCCAGCAGTGCCCCTCAGGATACGCAGTATTTT	CASSAPQDTQYF
TRBJ1-5	-	-	TRBV5-1	TGCGCCAGCAGCTTGGGAGGACAGCATCAGCCCCAGCATTTT	CASSLGGQHQPQHF
TRBJ2-7	-	TRBD2	TRBV25-1	TGTGCCAGCAGGGGGGGGTCCTACGAGCAGTACTTC	CASRGGSYEQYF
TRBJ1-6	-	-	TRBV6-5	TGTGCCAGCAGTTATGGCAATTCACCCCTCCACTTT	CASSYGNSPLHF
TRBJ1-4	-	-	TRBV5-5	TGTGCCAGCAGCTTAACCAACAGGGTGGGGGCTTCGAATGAAAAACTGTTTTTT	CASSLTNRVGASNEKLFF
TRBJ2-3	-	TRBD2	TRBV3-1/TRBV3-2	TGTGCCAGCAGCGCTTTTTTGCGGGGGGGCACAGATACGCAGTATTTT	CASSAFLRGGTDTQYF
TRBJ1-2	-	-	TRBV13	TGTGCCAGCAGCTTAGGGACAGGAGGATATGGCTACACCTTC	CASSLGTGGYGYTF
TRBJ1-2	once	TRBD1	TRBV2	TGTGCCAGCGACGACAGGGGAGGTTTGTATGGCTACACCTTC	CASDDRGGLYGYTF
TRBJ1-2	-	-	TRBV5-4	TGTGCCAGCAGCTTAGGAGCGATCTATGGCTACACCTTC	CASSLGAIYGYTF
TRBJ1-2	-	-	TRBV12-3/TRBV12-4	TGTGCCAGCAGCTCAGGACAAGGCGGCTACACCTTC	CASSSGQGGYTF
TRBJ2-5	-	TRBD2	TRBV5-1	TGCGCCAGCAGTACGGGACTAGCGGGGGGCGATGGGGAGACCCAGTACTTC	CASSTGLAGGDGETQYF
TRBJ2-1	-	-	TRBV5-1	TGCGCCAGCAGCTTGGGGGCAGGGGGGCGCCACAATGAGCAGTTCTTC	CASSLGAGGRHNEQFF
TRBJ1-6	-	-	TRBV7-2	TGTGCCAGCAGCGTAAGACAGAATTCACCCCTCCACTTT	CASSVRQNSPLHF
TRBJ2-1	-	TRBD1	TRBV5-1	TGCGCCAGCATCAGAGGGACAGGGGGCTCCTACAATGAGCAGTTCTTC	CASIRGTGGSYNEQFF
TRBJ1-2	-	TRBD1	TRBV9	TGTGCCAGCAGCGTAGGGACAGGACAAGGGGGCTACACCTTC	CASSVGTGQGGYTF
TRBJ2-2	-	-	TRBV5-4	TGTGCCAGCAGCTTGGGAGGGTTCGTGAACACCGGGGAGCTGTTTTTT	CASSLGGFVNTGELFF
TRBJ2-2	-	TRBD1	TRBV5-1	TGCGCCAGCAGCCAGGGACAGGGGTTCGGCGGGGAGCTGTTTTTT	CASSQGQGFGGELFF
TRBJ2-7	-	TRBD2	TRBV5-1	TGCGCCAGCAGCCAAGCGGGAGACTACGAGCAGTACTTC	CASSQAGDYEQYF
TRBJ2-3	-	-	TRBV4-1	TGCGCCAGCAGCCAAGACTCGACAGCGAGCACAGATACGCAGTATTTT	CASSQDSTASTDTQYF
TRBJ2-3	-	TRBD1	TRBV28	TGTGCCAGCAGGGCGACAGGGGGCAAGAATACGCAGTATTTT	CASRATGGKNTQYF
TRBJ1-3	-	-	TRBV27	TGTGCCAGTGCGCCCGCGAACTCTGGAAACACCATATATTTT	CASAPANSGNTIYF
TRBJ2-3	-	TRBD2	TRBV15	TGTGCCACCAGCAGGCCAGCGGGGGGGCTGTCAGATACGCAGTATTTT	CATSRPAGGLSDTQYF
TRBJ2-6	-	-	TRBV12-2	TGTGCAAGTCGGCCTACAGGTATCGCTGGGGCCAACGTCCTGACTTTC	CASRPTGIAGANVLTF
TRBJ2-7	-	-	TRBV6-6	TGTGCCAGCAGTTACTCCGGCGAGCAGTACTTC	CASSYSGEQYF
TRBJ1-3	once	-	TRBV10-3	TGTGCCATCAGGGACTTTAGGGGGAGCTCTGGAAACACCATATATTTT	CAIRDFRGSSGNTIYF
TRBJ2-7	-	-	TRBV27	TGTGCCAGCAGTTCCAACAGGGGGAGGGGCGAGCAGTACTTC	CASSSNRGRGEQYF
TRBJ1-2	-	TRBD1	TRBV3-1/TRBV3-2	TGTGCCAGCAGCCAAGTTTCGGCAGGGGGCTACTATGGCTACACCTTC	CASSQVSAGGYYGYTF
TRBJ1-4	-	-	TRBV2	TGTGCCAGCAGACCCGGGTCTAACAATGAAAAACTGTTTTTT	CASRPGSNNEKLFF
TRBJ2-7	-	-	TRBV28	TGTGCCAGCAACTCCGGGACTGGGACCTACGAGCAGTACTTC	CASNSGTGTYEQYF
TRBJ2-1	-	TRBD2	TRBV6-6	TGTGCCAGCAGTCAACTAACTAGCGGGGGGGCAAAGAATGAGCAGTTCTTC	CASSQLTSGGAKNEQFF
TRBJ1-4	-	-	TRBV2	TGTGCCAGCAGCGGAGTCAGACTGTTTTTT	CASSGVRLFF
TRBJ1-4	-	-	TRBV7-2	TGTGCCAGCAGCTTGAAGACCCAGGGATTTAGAGAAAAACTGTTTTTT	CASSLKTQGFREKLFF
TRBJ1-6	-	-	TRBV5-1	TGCGCCAGCAGCCCCACCGACAGCCTGAATGGGTCACCCCTCCACTTT	CASSPTDSLNGSPLHF
TRBJ1-1	-	TRBD1	TRBV19	TGTGCCAGTAGTGACAGGACAGGCATGGGATCTGAAGCTTTCTTT	CASSDRTGMGSEAFF
TRBJ1-5	-	-	TRBV6-5	TGTGCCAGCAGTATAAGTTCTCAGGGAAATCAGCCCCAGCATTTT	CASSISSQGNQPQHF
TRBJ2-7	once	-	TRBV10-1	TGCGCCAGCAGCGGGGGAGGGGGGGCTTACGAGCAGTACTTC	CASSGGGGAYEQYF
TRBJ2-4	-	TRBD1	TRBV11-2	TGTGCCAGCAGCTCAAGGACAGGGCTAGCCAAAAACATTCAGTACTTC	CASSSRTGLAKNIQYF
TRBJ2-5	-	TRBD1	TRBV24-1	TGTGCCACCAGTGATTTCGGTGCAGGGGGCCAAGAGACCCAGTACTTC	CATSDFGAGGQETQYF
TRBJ2-3	-	TRBD2	TRBV5-1	TGCGCCAGCAGCTTGGGTAGCGGGGGAGGAGATACGCAGTATTTT	CASSLGSGGGDTQYF
TRBJ2-1	few	TRBD2	TRBV2	TGTGCCAGCAGCCAGCGGGGGGGAATTCGCAATGAGCAGTTCTTC	CASSQRGGIRNEQFF
TRBJ2-5	-	-	TRBV3-1/TRBV3-2	TGTGCCAGCAGCCAAGAACTCCAGGGGCAAGAGACCCAGTACTTC	CASSQELQGQETQYF
TRBJ1-4	-	TRBD1	TRBV5-1	TGCGCCAGCAGCTTGGGGAAGGTCGGTACAGGGGTTGCAACTAATGAAAAACTGTTTTTT	CASSLGKVGTGVATNEKLFF
TRBJ1-2	-	-	TRBV5-6	TGTGCCAGCAGCTTGGTACAGGGTAACTATGGCTACACCTTC	CASSLVQGNYGYTF
TRBJ2-3	-	TRBD1	TRBV5-1	TGCGCCAGCAGCCCCCTCCCGGGACAGGGCGCGTCAGATACGCAGTATTTT	CASSPLPGQGASDTQYF
TRBJ2-1	-	TRBD2	TRBV11-3	TGTGCCAGCAGCTTAGAAGCGCGGGGGGTATCAAATGAGCAGTTCTTC	CASSLEARGVSNEQFF
TRBJ2-1	-	-	TRBV5-1	TGCGCCAGCAGAGATCCAGGTGACTCCTACAATGAGCAGTTCTTC	CASRDPGDSYNEQFF
TRBJ2-1	few	TRBD2	TRBV10-3	TGTGCCAGCCGACTAGCGGGGGAGGGGAATGAGCAGTTCTTC	CASRLAGEGNEQFF
TRBJ1-1	-	-	TRBV3-1/TRBV3-2	TGTGCCAGCAGCCCCAGACTGCTGAACACTGAAGCTTTCTTT	CASSPRLLNTEAFF
TRBJ2-2	-	TRBD2	TRBV13	TGTGCCAGCAGCCTCCGACTAGCGGGTCCCTCCGGGGAGCTGTTTTTT	CASSLRLAGPSGELFF
TRBJ2-1	-	TRBD2	TRBV4-1	TGCGCCAGCAGCCAAGTATTTTCGCGGGAGGGTGAGCAGTTCTTC	CASSQVFSREGEQFF
TRBJ1-5	-	-	TRBV6-5	TGTGCCAGCAGTTACCACTCAGGGGATTATCAGCCCCAGCATTTT	CASSYHSGDYQPQHF